This T cell receptor (beta chain) is from a study of blood T cell repertoires in COVID-19. V shed 1 base, J shed 4 bases, and the junction held 4 bases outside the gene matches. Germline CDR1 reads LGHDT; CDR2 reads YNNKEL (reference sequence). The CDR3 runs 15 residues. Sequenced by immunoSEQ multiplex PCR; TCRdb stores in-frame clones only, minus some. The table has 350,000 to 400,000 clones, 85% to 90% seen once. The receptor was isolated from a woman aged 25-40 years with acute COVID-19. Sequencing was carried out using PBMCs or T cells enriched from blood (not recorded which). The chain employs TRBV3-1 (or the pseudogene TRBV3-2) and TRBJ1-2; 9 bases map to TRBD1. DNA for the CDR3: TGTGCCAGCAGCCAAGTATTGGGACAGGGCTATGGCTACACCTTC. Its protein product is CASSQVLGQGYGYTF.